This T cell receptor beta chain was sequenced for a study of spatial heterogeneity in lung cancer. Study as a whole: Detected beta-chain sequences consistently exceeded alpha-chain sequences. Findings of the study overall: Expanded TCR counts, ubiquitous and regional, correlated respectively with ubiquitous and regional nonsynonymous mutation counts. Tumoral mutation counts were tracked by counts of expanded intratumoral alpha and beta TCRs.

Time point described: sample taken at primary tumor resection. Donors were approximately 70 untreated early-stage non-small cell lung cancer patients. No cells were sorted before sequencing. The whole RNA sequenced was extracted from tumor, nontumor lung or frozen PBMC. In this sample, this clonotype turned up many times. What it binds is unknown. One entry per CDR3 protein, called by TCRdb with MiXCR from the 5' RACE reads. The repertoire includes 8,000 to 10,000 distinct CDR3 sequences, around 9.3% of them detected once, and roughly 13% sits in the top ten. The V segment lost 1 base and the J segment 2 bases; nucleotides outside the gene matches: 3. This CDR3 contains 15 residues. Germline CDR1 MNHEY, CDR2 SMNVEV (reference sequence).

The TCR comes from a female donor with early-stage non-small cell lung cancer. J is TRBJ1-2 and V is TRBV27; TRBD1 matches 8 bases. The starting material was lung tumor tissue, obtained at surgery. The CDR3 DNA sequence: TGTGCCAGCAGTTTATTACAGGGGGGGAACTATGGCTACACCTTC. It codes for CASSLLQGGNYGYTF.